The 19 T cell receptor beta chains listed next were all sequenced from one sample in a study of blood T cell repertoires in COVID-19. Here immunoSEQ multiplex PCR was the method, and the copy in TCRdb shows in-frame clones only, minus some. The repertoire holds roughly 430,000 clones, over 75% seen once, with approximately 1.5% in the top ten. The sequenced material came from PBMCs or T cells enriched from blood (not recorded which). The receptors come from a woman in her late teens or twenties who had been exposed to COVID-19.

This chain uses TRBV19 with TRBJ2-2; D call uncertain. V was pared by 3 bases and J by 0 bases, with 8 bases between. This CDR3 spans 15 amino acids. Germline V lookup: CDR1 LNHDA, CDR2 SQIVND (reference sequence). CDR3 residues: CASSIFGPNTGELFF. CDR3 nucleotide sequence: TGTGCCAGTAGTATCTTCGGTCCGAACACCGGGGAGCTGTTTTTT.

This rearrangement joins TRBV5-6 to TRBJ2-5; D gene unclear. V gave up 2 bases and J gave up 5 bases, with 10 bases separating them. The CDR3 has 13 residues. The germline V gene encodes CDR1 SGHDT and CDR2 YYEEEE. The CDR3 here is CASSFNLWETQYF. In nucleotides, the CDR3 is TGTGCCAGCAGCTTTAACCTATGGGAGACCCAGTACTTC.

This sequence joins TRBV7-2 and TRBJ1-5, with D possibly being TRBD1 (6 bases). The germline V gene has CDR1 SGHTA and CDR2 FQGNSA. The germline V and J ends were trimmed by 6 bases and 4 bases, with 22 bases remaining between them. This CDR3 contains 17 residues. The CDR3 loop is CASSSAGGAGWNQPQHF. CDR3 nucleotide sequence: TGTGCCAGCAGTTCCGCCGGGGGGGCAGGGTGGAATCAGCCCCAGCATTTT. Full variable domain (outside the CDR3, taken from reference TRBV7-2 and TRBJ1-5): GAGVSQSPSNKVTEKGKDVELRCDPISGHTALYWYRQSLGQGLEFLIYFQGNSAPDKSGLPSDRFSAERTGGSVSTLTIQRTQQEDSAVYLCASSSAGGAGWNQPQHFGDGTRLSIL.

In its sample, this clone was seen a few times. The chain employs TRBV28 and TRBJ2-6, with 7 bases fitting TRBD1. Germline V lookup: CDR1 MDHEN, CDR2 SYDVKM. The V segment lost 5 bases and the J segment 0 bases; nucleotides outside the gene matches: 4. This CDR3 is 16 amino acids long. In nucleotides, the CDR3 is TGTGCCAGCAGTACAGGGGCGTTCTCTGGGGCCAACGTCCTGACTTTC. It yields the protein CASSTGAFSGANVLTF.

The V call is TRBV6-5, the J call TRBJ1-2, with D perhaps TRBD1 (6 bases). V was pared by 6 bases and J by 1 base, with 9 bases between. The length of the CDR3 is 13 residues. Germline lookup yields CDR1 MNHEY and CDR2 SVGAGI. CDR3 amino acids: CASRRQDNYGYTF. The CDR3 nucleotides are TGTGCCAGCAGAAGACAGGATAACTATGGCTACACCTTC.

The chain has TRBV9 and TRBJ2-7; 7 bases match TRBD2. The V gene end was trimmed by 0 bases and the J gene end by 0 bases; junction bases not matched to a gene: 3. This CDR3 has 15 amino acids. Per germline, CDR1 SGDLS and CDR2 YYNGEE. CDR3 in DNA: TGTGCCAGCAGCGTAGGAAGCGGGGCCTCCTACGAGCAGTACTTC. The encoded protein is CASSVGSGASYEQYF.

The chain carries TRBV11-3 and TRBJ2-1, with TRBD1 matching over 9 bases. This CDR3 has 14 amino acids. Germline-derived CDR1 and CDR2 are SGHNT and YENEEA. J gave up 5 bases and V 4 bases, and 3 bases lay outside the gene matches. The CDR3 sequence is CASSSGTGNNEQFF. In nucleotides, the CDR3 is TGTGCCAGCAGCTCCGGGACAGGGAACAATGAGCAGTTCTTC.

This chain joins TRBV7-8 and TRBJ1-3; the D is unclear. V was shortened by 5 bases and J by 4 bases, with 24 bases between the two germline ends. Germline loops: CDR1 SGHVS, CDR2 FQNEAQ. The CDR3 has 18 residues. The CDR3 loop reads CASSRWRARGSSGNTIYF. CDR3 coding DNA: TGTGCCAGCAGCCGGTGGAGGGCGCGAGGGAGTTCGGGAAACACCATATATTTT. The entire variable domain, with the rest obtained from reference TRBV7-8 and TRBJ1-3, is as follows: GAGVSQSPRYKVAKRGQDVALRCDPISGHVSLFWYQQALGQGPEFLTYFQNEAQLDKSGLPSDRFFAERPEGSVSTLKIQRTQQEDSAVYLCASSRWRARGSSGNTIYFGEGSWLTVV.

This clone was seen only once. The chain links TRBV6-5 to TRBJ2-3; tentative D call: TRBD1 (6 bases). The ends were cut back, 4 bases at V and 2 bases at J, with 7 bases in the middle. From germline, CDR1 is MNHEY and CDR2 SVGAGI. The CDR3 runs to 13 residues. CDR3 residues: CASSSGHTDTQYF. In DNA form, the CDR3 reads TGTGCCAGCAGTTCGGGACACACAGATACGCAGTATTTT.

CDR3 nucleotides: TGTGCCAGCAGTGCAGGGGGCAATCACTATGGCTACACCTTC. Translation gives CASSAGGNHYGYTF. The rearrangement joins TRBV28 to TRBJ1-2; 8 nucleotides align to TRBD1. Unmatched junction bases numbered 5, after V lost 5 bases and J lost 3 bases. The germline V gene encodes CDR1 MDHEN and CDR2 SYDVKM. This CDR3 has 14 amino acids.

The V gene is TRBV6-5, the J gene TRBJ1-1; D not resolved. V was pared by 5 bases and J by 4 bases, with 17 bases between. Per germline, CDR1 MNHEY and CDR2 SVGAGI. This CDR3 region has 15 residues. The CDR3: CASSPRLKRFTEAFF. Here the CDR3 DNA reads TGTGCCAGCAGTCCCCGACTCAAGCGGTTCACTGAAGCTTTCTTT.

CDR3 DNA sequence: TGTGCCAGCAGCCTCTACCGACTAGCGGGGGTAGCAGATACGCAGTATTTT. Residues: CASSLYRLAGVADTQYF. This sequence joins TRBV5-5 and TRBJ2-3; 12 bases are a match to TRBD2. Germline lookup yields CDR1 SGHKS and CDR2 YYEKEE (reference sequence). V was pared by 4 bases and J by 4 bases, with 10 bases of the junction left unmatched. CDR3 length equals 17 residues.

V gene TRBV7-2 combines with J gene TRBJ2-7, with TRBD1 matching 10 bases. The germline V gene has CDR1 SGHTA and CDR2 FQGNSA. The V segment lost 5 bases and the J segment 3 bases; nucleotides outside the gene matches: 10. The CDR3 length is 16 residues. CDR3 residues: CASSESSGQGFYEQYF. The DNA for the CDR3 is TGTGCCAGCAGCGAAAGTTCGGGACAGGGGTTCTACGAGCAGTACTTC.

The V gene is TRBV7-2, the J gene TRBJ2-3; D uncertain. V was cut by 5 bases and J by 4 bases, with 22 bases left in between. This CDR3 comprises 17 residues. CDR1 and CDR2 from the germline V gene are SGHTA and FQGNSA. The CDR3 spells CASSPPPDNVRPDTQYF. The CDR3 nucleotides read TGTGCCAGCAGCCCCCCCCCAGACAACGTTCGCCCAGATACGCAGTATTTT.

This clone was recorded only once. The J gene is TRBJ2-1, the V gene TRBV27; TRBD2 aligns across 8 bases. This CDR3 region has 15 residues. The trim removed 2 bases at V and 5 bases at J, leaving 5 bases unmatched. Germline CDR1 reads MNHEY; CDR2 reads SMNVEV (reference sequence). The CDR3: CASSLPGTRNNEQFF. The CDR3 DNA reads TGTGCCAGCAGTTTACCCGGGACTAGAAACAATGAGCAGTTCTTC.

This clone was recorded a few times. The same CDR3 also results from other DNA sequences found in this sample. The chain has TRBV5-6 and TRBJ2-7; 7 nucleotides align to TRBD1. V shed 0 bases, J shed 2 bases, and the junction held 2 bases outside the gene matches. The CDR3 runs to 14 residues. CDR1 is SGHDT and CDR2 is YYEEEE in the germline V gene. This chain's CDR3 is CASSLGQGAYEQYF. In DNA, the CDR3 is TGTGCCAGCAGCTTGGGTCAGGGGGCCTACGAGCAGTACTTC. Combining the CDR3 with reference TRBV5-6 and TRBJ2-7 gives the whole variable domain DAGVTQSPTHLIKTRGQQVTLRCSPKSGHDTVSWYQQALGQGPQFIFQYYEEEERQRGNFPDRFSGHQFPNYSSELNVNALLLGDSALYLCASSLGQGAYEQYFGPGTRLTVT.

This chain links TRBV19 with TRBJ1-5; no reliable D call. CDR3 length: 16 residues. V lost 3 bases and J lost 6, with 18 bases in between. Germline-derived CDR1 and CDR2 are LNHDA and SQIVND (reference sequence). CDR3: CASSISNPAVIQPQHF. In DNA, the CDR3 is TGTGCCAGTAGTATTAGTAACCCCGCGGTGATTCAGCCCCAGCATTTT.

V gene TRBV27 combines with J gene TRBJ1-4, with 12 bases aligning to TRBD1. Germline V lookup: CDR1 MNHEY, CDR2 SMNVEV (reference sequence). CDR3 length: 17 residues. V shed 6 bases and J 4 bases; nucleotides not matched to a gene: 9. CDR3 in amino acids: CASRGQGAGSFNEKLFF. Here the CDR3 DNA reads TGTGCCAGCAGGGGACAGGGGGCAGGGAGTTTTAATGAAAAACTGTTTTTT. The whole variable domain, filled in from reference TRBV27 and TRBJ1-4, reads EAQVTQNPRYLITVTGKKLTVTCSQNMNHEYMSWYRQDPGLGLRQIYYSMNVEVTDKGDVPEGYKVSRKEKRNFPLILESPSPNQTSLYFCASRGQGAGSFNEKLFFGSGTQLSVL.

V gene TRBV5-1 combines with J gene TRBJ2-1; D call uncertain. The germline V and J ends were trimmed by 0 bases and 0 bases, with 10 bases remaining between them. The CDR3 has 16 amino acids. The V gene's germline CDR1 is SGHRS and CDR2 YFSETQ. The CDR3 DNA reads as TGCGCCAGCAGCTTGGGCAGCGTCAGCTCCTACAATGAGCAGTTCTTC. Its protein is CASSLGSVSSYNEQFF.